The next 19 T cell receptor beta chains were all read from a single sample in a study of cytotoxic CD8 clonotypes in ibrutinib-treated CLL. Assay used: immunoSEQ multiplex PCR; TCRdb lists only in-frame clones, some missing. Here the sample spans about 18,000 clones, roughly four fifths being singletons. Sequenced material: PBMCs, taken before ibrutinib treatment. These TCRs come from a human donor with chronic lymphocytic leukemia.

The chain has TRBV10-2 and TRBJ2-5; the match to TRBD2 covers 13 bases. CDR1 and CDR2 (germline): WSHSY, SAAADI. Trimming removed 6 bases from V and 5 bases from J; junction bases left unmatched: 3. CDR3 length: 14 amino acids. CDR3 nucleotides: TGCGCCAGCAGAGGACTAGCGGGAGAGGAGACCCAGTACTTC. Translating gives CASRGLAGEETQYF.

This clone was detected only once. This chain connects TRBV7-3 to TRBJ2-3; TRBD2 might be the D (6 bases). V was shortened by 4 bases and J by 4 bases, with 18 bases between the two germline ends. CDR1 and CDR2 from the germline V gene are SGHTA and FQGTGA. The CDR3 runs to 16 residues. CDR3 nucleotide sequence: TGTGCCAGCAGCTCGGGACTCCCTCGTGGTGCAGATACGCAGTATTTT. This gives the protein CASSSGLPRGADTQYF.

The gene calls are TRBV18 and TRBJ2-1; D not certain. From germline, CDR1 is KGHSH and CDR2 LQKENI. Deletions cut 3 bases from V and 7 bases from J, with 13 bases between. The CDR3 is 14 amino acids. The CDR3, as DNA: TGTGCCAGCTCACCGGGCGCACCGAGGAATGAGCAGTTCTTC. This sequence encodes CASSPGAPRNEQFF.

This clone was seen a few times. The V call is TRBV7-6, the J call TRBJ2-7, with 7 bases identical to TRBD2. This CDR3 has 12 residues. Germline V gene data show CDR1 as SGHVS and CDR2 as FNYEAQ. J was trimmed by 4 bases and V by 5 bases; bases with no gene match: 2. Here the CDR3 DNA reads TGTGCCAGCAGCAGTAGCGGGTACGAGCAGTACTTC. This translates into CASSSSGYEQYF.

CDR3 region: CASSVSGWSGNTIYF. The CDR3 coding sequence is TGTGCCAGCAGCGTATCAGGTTGGTCTGGAAACACCATATATTTT. V is TRBV9 and J is TRBJ1-3; D is unresolved. Germline values: CDR1 SGDLS, CDR2 YYNGEE. This CDR3 spans 15 amino acids. Trimming cost V 1 base and J 1 base, with 9 bases left between them.

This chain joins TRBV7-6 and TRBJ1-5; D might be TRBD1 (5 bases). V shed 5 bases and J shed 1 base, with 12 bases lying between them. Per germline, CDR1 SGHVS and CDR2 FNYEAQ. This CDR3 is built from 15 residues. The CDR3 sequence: CASSPTDGSNQPQHF. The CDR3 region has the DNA TGTGCCAGCAGCCCGACAGATGGGAGCAATCAGCCCCAGCATTTT.

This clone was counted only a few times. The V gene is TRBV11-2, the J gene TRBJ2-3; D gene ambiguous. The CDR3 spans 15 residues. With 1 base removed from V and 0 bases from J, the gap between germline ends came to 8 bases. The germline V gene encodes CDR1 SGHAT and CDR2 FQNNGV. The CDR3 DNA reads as TGTGCCAGCAGCTTAGGCTATTTGAGCACAGATACGCAGTATTTT. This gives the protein CASSLGYLSTDTQYF.

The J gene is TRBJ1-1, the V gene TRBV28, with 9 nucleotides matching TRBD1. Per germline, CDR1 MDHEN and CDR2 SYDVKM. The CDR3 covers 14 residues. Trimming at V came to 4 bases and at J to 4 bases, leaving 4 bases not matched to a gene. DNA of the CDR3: TGTGCCAGCAGTTCTAGGGACAGGGTCACTGAAGCTTTCTTT. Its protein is CASSSRDRVTEAFF.

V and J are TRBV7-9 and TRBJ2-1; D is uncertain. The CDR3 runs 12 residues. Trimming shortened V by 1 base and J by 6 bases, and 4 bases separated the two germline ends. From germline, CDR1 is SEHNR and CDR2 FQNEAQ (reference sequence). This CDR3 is CASSLGSNEQFF. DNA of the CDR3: TGTGCCAGCAGCTTAGGTTCCAATGAGCAGTTCTTC.

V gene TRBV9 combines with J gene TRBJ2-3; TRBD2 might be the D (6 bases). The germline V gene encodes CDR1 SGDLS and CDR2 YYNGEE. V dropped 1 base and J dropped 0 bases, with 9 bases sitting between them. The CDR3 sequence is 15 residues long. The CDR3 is CASSVTSSSTDTQYF. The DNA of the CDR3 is TGTGCCAGCAGCGTAACTAGCAGTAGCACAGATACGCAGTATTTT.

CDR3 protein: CATQTDLPDGYTF. The CDR3 DNA follows: TGTGCCACCCAGACAGATCTCCCGGATGGCTACACCTTC. The rearrangement uses TRBV2 and TRBJ1-2; perhaps TRBD1 as D (5 bases). The CDR3 length is 13 residues. CDR1 and CDR2 (germline): SNHLY, FYNNEI. V dropped 10 bases and J dropped 6 bases, with 18 bases sitting between them.

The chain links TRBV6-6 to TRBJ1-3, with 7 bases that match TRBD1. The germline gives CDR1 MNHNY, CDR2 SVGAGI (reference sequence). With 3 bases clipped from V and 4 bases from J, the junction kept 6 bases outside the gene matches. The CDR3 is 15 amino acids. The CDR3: CASSYPGTAGNTIYF. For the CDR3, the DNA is TGTGCCAGCAGTTATCCCGGGACAGCAGGAAACACCATATATTTT.

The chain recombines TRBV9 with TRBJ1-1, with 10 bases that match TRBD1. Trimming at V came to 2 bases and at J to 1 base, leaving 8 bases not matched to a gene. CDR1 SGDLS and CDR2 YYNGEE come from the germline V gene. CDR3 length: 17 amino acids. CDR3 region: CASSVIDRGQQNTEAFF. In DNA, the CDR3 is TGTGCCAGCAGCGTCATAGACAGGGGGCAGCAGAACACTGAAGCTTTCTTT.

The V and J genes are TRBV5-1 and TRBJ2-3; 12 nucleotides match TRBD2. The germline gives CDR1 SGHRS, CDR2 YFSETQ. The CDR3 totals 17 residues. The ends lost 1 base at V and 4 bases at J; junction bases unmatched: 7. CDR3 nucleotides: TGCGCCAGCAGCTTGTTTACTAGCGGGAGGTTATCAGATACGCAGTATTTT. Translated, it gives CASSLFTSGRLSDTQYF. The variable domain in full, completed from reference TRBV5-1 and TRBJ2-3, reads KAGVTQTPRYLIKTRGQQVTLSCSPISGHRSVSWYQQTPGQGLQFLFEYFSETQRNKGNFPGRFSGRQFSNSRSEMNVSTLELGDSALYLCASSLFTSGRLSDTQYFGPGTRLTVL.

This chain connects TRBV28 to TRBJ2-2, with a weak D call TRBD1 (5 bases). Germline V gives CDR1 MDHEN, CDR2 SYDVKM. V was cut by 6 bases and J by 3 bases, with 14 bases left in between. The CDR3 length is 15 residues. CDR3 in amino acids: CASRDPRQHTGELFF. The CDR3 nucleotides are TGTGCCAGCAGAGACCCGAGACAGCACACCGGGGAGCTGTTTTTT.

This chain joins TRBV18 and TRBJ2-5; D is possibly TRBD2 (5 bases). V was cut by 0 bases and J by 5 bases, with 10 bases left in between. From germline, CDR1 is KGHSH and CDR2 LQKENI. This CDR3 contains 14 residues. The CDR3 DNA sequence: TGTGCCAGCTCACCACCCCTGGGCGGGGAGACCCAGTACTTC. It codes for CASSPPLGGETQYF. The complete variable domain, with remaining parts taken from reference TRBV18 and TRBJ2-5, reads NAGVMQNPRHLVRRRGQEARLRCSPMKGHSHVYWYRQLPEEGLKFMVYLQKENIIDESGMPKERFSAEFPKEGPSILRIQQVVRGDSAAYFCASSPPLGGETQYFGPGTRLLVL.

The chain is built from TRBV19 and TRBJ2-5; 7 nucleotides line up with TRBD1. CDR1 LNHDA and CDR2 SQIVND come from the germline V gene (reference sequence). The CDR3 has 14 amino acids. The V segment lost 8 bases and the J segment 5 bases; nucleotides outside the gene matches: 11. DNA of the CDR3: TGTGCCAGTGGAAAGGGGGCGCAGGTCGAGACCCAGTACTTC. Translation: CASGKGAQVETQYF.

CDR3 sequence reads: CASSLEKGAREKLFF. CDR3 nucleotides: TGTGCCAGCAGCTTAGAAAAGGGGGCGCGGGAAAAACTGTTTTTT. The V and J genes are TRBV11-2 and TRBJ1-4; 7 nucleotides align to TRBD1. With V trimmed by 0 bases and J by 8 bases, 6 bases remained unmatched. This CDR3 spans 15 amino acids. Germline CDR1 is SGHAT and CDR2 is FQNNGV.

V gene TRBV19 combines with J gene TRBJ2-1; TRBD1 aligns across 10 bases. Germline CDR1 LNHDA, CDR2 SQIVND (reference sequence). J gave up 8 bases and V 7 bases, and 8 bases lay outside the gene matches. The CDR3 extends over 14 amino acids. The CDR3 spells CASTPTGGGDEQFF. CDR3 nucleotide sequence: TGTGCCAGTACCCCGACAGGGGGCGGTGATGAGCAGTTCTTC.